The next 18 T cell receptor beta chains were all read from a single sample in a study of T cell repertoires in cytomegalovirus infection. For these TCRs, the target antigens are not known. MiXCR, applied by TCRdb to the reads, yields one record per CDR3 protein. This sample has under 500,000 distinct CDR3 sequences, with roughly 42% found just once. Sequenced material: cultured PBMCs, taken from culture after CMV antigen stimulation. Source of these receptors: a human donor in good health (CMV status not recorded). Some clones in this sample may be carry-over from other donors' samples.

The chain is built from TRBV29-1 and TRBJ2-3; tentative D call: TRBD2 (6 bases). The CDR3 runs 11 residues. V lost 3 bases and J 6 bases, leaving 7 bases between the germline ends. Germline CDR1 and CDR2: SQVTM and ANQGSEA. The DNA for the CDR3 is TGCAGCGTTGAGGAGGGCGATACGCAGTATTTT. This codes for CSVEEGDTQYF.

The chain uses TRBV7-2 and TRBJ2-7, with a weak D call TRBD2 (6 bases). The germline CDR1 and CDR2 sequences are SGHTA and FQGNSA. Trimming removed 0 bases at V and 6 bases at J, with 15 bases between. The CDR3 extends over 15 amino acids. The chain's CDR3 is CASSLAGGDWSEQYF. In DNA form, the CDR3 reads TGTGCCAGCAGCTTAGCCGGGGGAGACTGGTCCGAGCAGTACTTC.

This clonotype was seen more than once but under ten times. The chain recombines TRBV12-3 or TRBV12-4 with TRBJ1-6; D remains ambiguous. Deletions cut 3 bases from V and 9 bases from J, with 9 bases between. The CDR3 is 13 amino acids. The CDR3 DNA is TGTGCCAGCAGTTTCCCCGTTCCTTCACCCCTCCACTTT. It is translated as CASSFPVPSPLHF.

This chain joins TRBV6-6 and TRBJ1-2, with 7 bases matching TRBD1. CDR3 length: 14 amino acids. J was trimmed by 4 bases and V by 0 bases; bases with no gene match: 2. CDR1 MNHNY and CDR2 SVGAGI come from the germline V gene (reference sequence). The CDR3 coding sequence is TGTGCCAGCAGTTACTCCGGGACAGCCTATGGCTACACCTTC. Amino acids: CASSYSGTAYGYTF.

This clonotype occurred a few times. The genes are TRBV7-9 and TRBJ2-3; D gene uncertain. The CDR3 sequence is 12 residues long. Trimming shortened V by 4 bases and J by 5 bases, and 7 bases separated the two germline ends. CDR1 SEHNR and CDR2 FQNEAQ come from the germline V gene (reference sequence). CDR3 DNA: TGTGCCAGCAGCTCCTACTTAGATACGCAGTATTTT. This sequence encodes CASSSYLDTQYF. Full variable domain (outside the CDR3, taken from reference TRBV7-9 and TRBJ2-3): DTGVSQNPRHKITKRGQNVTFRCDPISEHNRLYWYRQTLGQGPEFLTYFQNEAQLEKSRLLSDRFSAERPKGSFSTLEIQRTEQGDSAMYLCASSSYLDTQYFGPGTRLTVL.

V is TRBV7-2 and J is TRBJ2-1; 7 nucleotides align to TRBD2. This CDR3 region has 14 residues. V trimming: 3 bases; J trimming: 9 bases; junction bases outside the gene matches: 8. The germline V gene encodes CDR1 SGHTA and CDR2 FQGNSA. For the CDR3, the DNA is TGTGCCAGCAGCTTGATTGGACTAGTCGGTGAGCAGTTCTTC. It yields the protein CASSLIGLVGEQFF.

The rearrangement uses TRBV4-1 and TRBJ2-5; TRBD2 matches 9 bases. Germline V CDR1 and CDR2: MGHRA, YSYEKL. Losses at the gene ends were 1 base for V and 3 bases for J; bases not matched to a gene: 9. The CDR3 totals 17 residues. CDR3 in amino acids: CASSQGSWRGGEETQYF. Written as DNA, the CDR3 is TGCGCCAGCAGCCAAGGGTCCTGGCGGGGGGGCGAAGAGACCCAGTACTTC.

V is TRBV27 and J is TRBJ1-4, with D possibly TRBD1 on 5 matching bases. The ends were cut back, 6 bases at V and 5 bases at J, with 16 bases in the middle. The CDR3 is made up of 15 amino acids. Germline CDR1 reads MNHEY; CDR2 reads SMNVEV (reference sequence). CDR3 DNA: TGTGCCAGCAGGGCATTGGGACCCCGAAATGAAAAACTGTTTTTT. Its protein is CASRALGPRNEKLFF.

DNA for the CDR3: TGTGCCAGCAGCACTGGTACCACCTACGAGCAGTACTTC. This codes for CASSTGTTYEQYF. The V gene is TRBV7-6, the J gene TRBJ2-7; no reliable D call. This CDR3 has 13 residues. Trimming left V 5 bases short and J 2 bases short, with 10 bases between. Germline V lookup: CDR1 SGHVS, CDR2 FNYEAQ.

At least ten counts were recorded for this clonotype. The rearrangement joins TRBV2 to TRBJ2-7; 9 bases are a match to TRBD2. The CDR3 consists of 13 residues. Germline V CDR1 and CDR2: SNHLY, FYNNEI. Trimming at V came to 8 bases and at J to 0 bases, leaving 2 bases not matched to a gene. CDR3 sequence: CASRLAASYEQYF. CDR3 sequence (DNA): TGTGCCAGCCGACTAGCGGCCTCCTACGAGCAGTACTTC. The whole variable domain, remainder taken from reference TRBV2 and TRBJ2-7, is EPEVTQTPSHQVTQMGQEVILRCVPISNHLYFYWYRQILGQKVEFLVSFYNNEISEKSEIFDDQFSVERPDGSNFTLKIRSTKLEDSAMYFCASRLAASYEQYFGPGTRLTVT.

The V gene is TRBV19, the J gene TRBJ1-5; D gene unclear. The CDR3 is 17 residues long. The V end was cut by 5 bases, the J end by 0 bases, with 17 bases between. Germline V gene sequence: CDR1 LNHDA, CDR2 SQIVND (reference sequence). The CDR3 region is CASSAAPRINSNQPQHF. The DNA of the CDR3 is TGTGCCAGTAGTGCCGCACCGAGGATTAATAGCAATCAGCCCCAGCATTTT.

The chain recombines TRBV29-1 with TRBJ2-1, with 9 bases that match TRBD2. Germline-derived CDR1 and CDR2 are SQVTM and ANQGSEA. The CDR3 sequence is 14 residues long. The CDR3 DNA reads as TGCACCTGTATAGCGGGGGAATTCTACAATGAGCAGTTCTTC. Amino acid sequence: CTCIAGEFYNEQFF.

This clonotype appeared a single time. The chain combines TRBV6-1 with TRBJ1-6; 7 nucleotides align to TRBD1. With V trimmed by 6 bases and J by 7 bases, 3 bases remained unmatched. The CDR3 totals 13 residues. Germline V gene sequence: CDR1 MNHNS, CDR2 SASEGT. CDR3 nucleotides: TGTGCCAGCAGGACAGGGTTGAATTCACCCCTCCACTTT. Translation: CASRTGLNSPLHF.

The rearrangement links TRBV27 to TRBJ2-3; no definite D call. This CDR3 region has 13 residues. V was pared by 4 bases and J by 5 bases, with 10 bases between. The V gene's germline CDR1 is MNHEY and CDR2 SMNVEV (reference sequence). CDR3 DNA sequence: TGTGCCAGCAGTTCCCCCCTCGGAGATACGCAGTATTTT. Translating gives CASSSPLGDTQYF.

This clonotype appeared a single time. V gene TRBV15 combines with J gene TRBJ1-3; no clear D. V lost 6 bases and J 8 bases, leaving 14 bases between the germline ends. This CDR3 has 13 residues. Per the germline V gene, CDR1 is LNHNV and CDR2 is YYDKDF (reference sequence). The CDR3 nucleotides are TGTGCCACCAGAGAAAACTGGGGAGACACCATATATTTT. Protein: CATRENWGDTIYF.

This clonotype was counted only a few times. The CDR3 loop reads CASSLKSKGNTEAFF. The DNA for the CDR3 is TGTGCCAGCAGCTTGAAGTCCAAGGGGAACACTGAAGCTTTCTTT. J is TRBJ1-1 and V is TRBV5-4; D is uncertain. The CDR3 consists of 15 residues. Looked up from germline, CDR1 is SGHNT and CDR2 is YYREEE (reference sequence). V dropped 1 base and J dropped 1 base, with 11 bases sitting between them.

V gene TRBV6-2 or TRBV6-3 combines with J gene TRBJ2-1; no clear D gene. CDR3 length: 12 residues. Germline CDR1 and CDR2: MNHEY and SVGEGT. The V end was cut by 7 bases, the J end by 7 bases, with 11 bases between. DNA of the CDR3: TGTGCCAGCAAATCTGTCCCGAATGAGCAGTTCTTC. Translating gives CASKSVPNEQFF.

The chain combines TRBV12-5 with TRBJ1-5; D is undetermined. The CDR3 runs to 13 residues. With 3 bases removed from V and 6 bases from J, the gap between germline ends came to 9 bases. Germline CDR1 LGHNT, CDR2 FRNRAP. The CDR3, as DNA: TGTGCTAGTGGTTTCGGGCTAGGTCAGCCCCAGCATTTT. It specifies CASGFGLGQPQHF.